The 5 T cell receptor beta chains listed next were all sequenced from one sample in a study of long-term antiretroviral therapy in people with HIV (dated by TCRdb to between 2021 and 2022). The immunoSEQ hsTCRB v3.0 assay was used at survey level resolution to sequence the TRB variable region. Imported from immuneACCESS, the table was reduced by TCRdb to in-frame sequences with V and J called. These copies leave out some clones; in studies compared against another copy, an unresolved V gene accounts for under half, and the cause of the remainder is not known. Across this sample there are approximately 35,000 clones, with roughly 80% seen only once. Jointly, the top ten make up 3.2% of the sample. The sample here was unsorted PBMCs, taken 1.9 years after starting antiretroviral therapy. The receptors derive from a man between 18 and 29 years old with HIV.

The chain couples TRBV2 to TRBJ1-6, with unresolved D. The CDR3 is 16 amino acids. The germline V gene encodes CDR1 SNHLY and CDR2 FYNNEI. Trimming stripped 1 base from V and 0 bases from J, with 7 bases between. CDR3 residues: CASSEDTRSYNSPLHF. The CDR3 DNA reads TGTGCCAGCAGTGAAGATACGCGCTCCTATAATTCACCCCTCCACTTT.

Of note for this clone: One end of the junction varies from germline; a read error may be responsible. The rearrangement uses TRBV5-6 and TRBJ2-7; no definite D call. The CDR3 is 14 residues long. The germline V gene has CDR1 SGHDT and CDR2 YYEEEE. The CDR3 protein is CASTIDIASSEQYF. The CDR3 DNA follows: TGTGCCAGCACCATAGACATCGCCTCCTCCGAGCAGTACTTC.

The rearrangement joins TRBV27 to TRBJ2-7, with D possibly called TRBD1 or TRBD2 (6 bases each). Looked up from germline, CDR1 is MNHEY and CDR2 is SMNVEV (reference sequence). V gave up 7 bases and J gave up 2 bases, with 15 bases separating them. The length of the CDR3 is 14 residues. The CDR3 loop reads CASKGGSGTYEQYF. CDR3 DNA: TGTGCCAGCAAGGGGGGTTCTGGTACCTACGAGCAGTACTTC.

This chain uses TRBV5-4 with TRBJ2-1; possibly TRBD2 for D (5 bases). Trimming shortened V by 4 bases and J by 9 bases, and 17 bases separated the two germline ends. This CDR3 has 14 amino acids. Germline-derived CDR1 and CDR2 are SGHNT and YYREEE (reference sequence). This CDR3 reads CASSPGIAVAEQFF. In DNA, the CDR3 is TGTGCCAGCAGCCCGGGGATAGCCGTAGCTGAGCAGTTCTTC.

This clone was recorded only once. This chain uses TRBV7-6 with TRBJ2-1; D possibly corresponds to TRBD2 (7 bases). V was pared by 3 bases and J by 0 bases, with 12 bases between. The CDR3 is made up of 16 amino acids. Germline V gene lookup returns CDR1 SGHVS and CDR2 FNYEAQ. The CDR3 nucleotides read TGTGCCAGCAGCTTCGCAGGGGAGGGCTCCTACAATGAGCAGTTCTTC. It translates to CASSFAGEGSYNEQFF. Using reference TRBV7-6 and TRBJ2-1 for the parts outside the CDR3, the full variable domain is GAGVSQSPRYKVTKRGQDVALRCDPISGHVSLYWYRQALGQGPEFLTYFNYEAQQDKSGLPNDRFSAERPEGSISTLTIQRTEQRDSAMYRCASSFAGEGSYNEQFFGPGTRLTVL.